Listed here are 30 T cell receptor beta chains from one sample, sequenced in a study of T cell responses to AZD1222 COVID-19 vaccine. Libraries were prepared by immunoSEQ multiplex PCR; TCRdb keeps only in-frame clonotypes and omits some of them. The sample consists of just under 75,000 clones, around three quarters of them appearing once. The sample consisted of peripheral blood, taken 28 days after the second AZD1222 dose. All receptors derive from an adult who received the AZD1222 COVID-19 vaccine.

This CDR3 reads CASSKTGAQSPLHF. The CDR3 nucleotides are TGTGCCAGCAGCAAAACAGGGGCCCAATCACCCCTCCACTTT. J is TRBJ1-6 and V is TRBV7-9; TRBD1 aligns across 7 bases. Per the germline V gene, CDR1 is SEHNR and CDR2 is FQNEAQ (reference sequence). This CDR3 has 14 residues. Germline trimming cut 5 bases from V and 10 bases from J; bases unmatched to any gene: 8.

The gene calls are TRBV19 and TRBJ1-5, with D perhaps matching TRBD1 (6 bases). The germline CDR1 and CDR2 sequences are LNHDA and SQIVND (reference sequence). V lost 4 bases and J lost 8, with 15 bases in between. CDR3 length equals 14 residues. For the CDR3, the DNA is TGTGCCAGTAGTACCAAGGGGGTCAAGGAGCCCCAGCATTTT. Residues: CASSTKGVKEPQHF. The complete variable domain, with remaining parts taken from reference TRBV19 and TRBJ1-5, reads DGGITQSPKYLFRKEGQNVTLSCEQNLNHDAMYWYRQDPGQGLRLIYYSQIVNDFQKGDIAEGYSVSREKKESFPLTVTSAQKNPTAFYLCASSTKGVKEPQHFGDGTRLSIL.

As for this clone: One end of the junction fails to match germline, which may point to a read error. The rearrangement joins TRBV6-6 to TRBJ1-6; D perhaps matches TRBD1 (6 bases). This CDR3 contains 15 residues. CDR1 is MNHNY, CDR2 SVGAGI, per germline (reference sequence). The CDR3 DNA is TGTACCAGCAGTTACACAGGGCAAGGAAAATCACCCCTCCACTTT. Its translation: CTSSYTGQGKSPLHF.

The V call is TRBV6-2 or TRBV6-3, the J call TRBJ1-1; D gene unclear. The CDR3 sequence is 13 residues long. Trimming pared 0 bases from V and 2 bases from J, leaving 4 bases between. Per germline, CDR1 MNHEY and CDR2 SVGEGT. The CDR3 loop reads CASSYSSNTEAFF. The CDR3 region has the DNA TGTGCCAGCAGTTACTCGAGTAACACTGAAGCTTTCTTT.

A note on this clone: The junction departs from germline at one end; a sequencing error may be responsible. The chain carries TRBV7-3 and TRBJ2-4; the D is unclear. CDR3 length: 14 residues. Germline CDR1 reads SGHTA; CDR2 reads FQGTGA. CDR3 nucleotides: TGTGCCAGCAGCTTAACGTCCCAGTCAGAGTTATTGGACTTC. It is translated as CASSLTSQSELLDF.

The V gene is TRBV27, the J gene TRBJ2-6, with D perhaps given as TRBD1 or TRBD2 (5 bases each). This CDR3 spans 17 amino acids. The V end was cut by 0 bases, the J end by 0 bases, with 9 bases between. Looked up from germline, CDR1 is MNHEY and CDR2 is SMNVEV (reference sequence). DNA for the CDR3: TGTGCCAGCAGTTTATCTGTTGGGGGCTCTGGGGCCAACGTCCTGACTTTC. Encoded protein: CASSLSVGGSGANVLTF. The complete variable domain, with remaining parts taken from reference TRBV27 and TRBJ2-6, reads EAQVTQNPRYLITVTGKKLTVTCSQNMNHEYMSWYRQDPGLGLRQIYYSMNVEVTDKGDVPEGYKVSRKEKRNFPLILESPSPNQTSLYFCASSLSVGGSGANVLTFGAGSRLTVL.

The chain uses TRBV7-9 and TRBJ1-1; TRBD1 might be the D (5 bases). The CDR3 length is 14 residues. V was cut by 5 bases and J by 3 bases, with 13 bases left in between. Germline-derived CDR1 and CDR2 are SEHNR and FQNEAQ (reference sequence). The CDR3 region is CASSPRGGDTEAFF. CDR3 DNA sequence: TGTGCCAGCAGCCCTCGGGGCGGGGACACTGAAGCTTTCTTT.

The chain links TRBV30 to TRBJ1-2; 10 positions agree with TRBD1. V dropped 5 bases and J dropped 7; count of bases not matched to a gene: 4. Germline V lookup: CDR1 GTSNPN, CDR2 SVGIG (reference sequence). There are 12 residues in the CDR3. The CDR3 loop is CAWLGTGAGYTF. DNA for the CDR3: TGTGCCTGGCTTGGGACAGGGGCTGGCTACACCTTC.

The sample holds many counts of this clone. The chain recombines TRBV27 with TRBJ2-2; D might be TRBD2 (6 bases). Per the germline V gene, CDR1 is MNHEY and CDR2 is SMNVEV (reference sequence). The CDR3 is made up of 15 amino acids. V was shortened by 5 bases and J by 7 bases, with 17 bases between the two germline ends. CDR3 bases: TGTGCCAGCAGTCCTGTTCTAGCGAGGGGCGGGGAGCTGTTTTTT. Its translation is CASSPVLARGGELFF.

The V call is TRBV10-3, the J call TRBJ2-3; 8 nucleotides align to TRBD2. This CDR3 is 15 amino acids long. Looked up from germline, CDR1 is ENHRY and CDR2 is SYGVKD. V lost 3 bases to trimming and J lost 3 bases; unmatched junction nucleotides: 5. CDR3 coding DNA: TGTGCCATCAGTGACGGGGGGACTAGGACAGATACGCAGTATTTT. Protein: CAISDGGTRTDTQYF.

This chain joins TRBV9 and TRBJ2-1, with a possible D match to TRBD1 (5 bases). This CDR3 spans 14 amino acids. The germline V gene encodes CDR1 SGDLS and CDR2 YYNGEE. V was shortened by 3 bases and J by 7 bases, with 14 bases between the two germline ends. CDR3 sequence: CASSALTTDNEQFF. CDR3 in DNA: TGTGCCAGCAGCGCATTAACGACAGATAATGAGCAGTTCTTC.

The V call is TRBV6-5, the J call TRBJ2-3; 9 bases are shared with TRBD2. The CDR3 has 16 amino acids. Germline assignment: CDR1 MNHEY and CDR2 SVGAGI. The ends lost 4 bases at V and 0 bases at J; junction bases unmatched: 5. CDR3 sequence: CASSLLAGASTDTQYF. DNA of the CDR3: TGTGCCAGCAGTTTACTAGCGGGTGCAAGCACAGATACGCAGTATTTT.

The chain has TRBV4-1 and TRBJ2-1; maybe TRBD1 (5 bases). The length of the CDR3 is 17 residues. V was clipped by 1 base and J by 7 bases, with 20 bases between them. The germline gives CDR1 MGHRA, CDR2 YSYEKL. Here the CDR3 reads CASSQGASGQGMNEQFF. The CDR3, as DNA: TGCGCCAGCAGCCAAGGCGCTTCAGGGCAGGGAATGAATGAGCAGTTCTTC.

This clone showed up just once. Mismatch with germline at one junction end may stem from a read error. The V and J genes are TRBV15 and TRBJ2-2, with TRBD1 identical over 8 bases. The CDR3 is 16 amino acids. CDR1 LNHNV and CDR2 YYDKDF come from the germline V gene (reference sequence). CDR3 sequence: CVTSGGTGTNTGELFF. CDR3 DNA sequence: TGTGTCACCAGCGGTGGGACAGGCACGAACACCGGGGAGCTGTTTTTT. Complete variable domain (other parts from reference TRBV15 and TRBJ2-2): DAMVIQNPRYQVTQFGKPVTLSCSQTLNHNVMYWYQQKSSQAPKLLFHYYDKDFNNEADTPDNFQSRRPNTSFCFLDIRSPGLGDTAMYLCVTSGGTGTNTGELFFGEGSRLTVL.

This clone has just a few counts. The chain joins TRBV18 to TRBJ2-3; either TRBD1 or TRBD2 may supply D (6 bases each). V was shortened by 0 bases and J by 4 bases, with 14 bases between the two germline ends. Germline V gives CDR1 KGHSH, CDR2 LQKENI. This CDR3 comprises 16 residues. Written as DNA, the CDR3 is TGTGCCAGCTCACCACCCAGGGGATCTAGCGCAGATACGCAGTATTTT. Translating it yields CASSPPRGSSADTQYF.

The J gene is TRBJ1-5, the V gene TRBV6-5; TRBD1 matches 7 bases. After removal of 6 bases from V and 5 bases from J, the junction contained 10 bases not matched to a gene. The CDR3 loop spans 15 amino acids. Looked up from germline, CDR1 is MNHEY and CDR2 is SVGAGI. CDR3 in amino acids: CASRREGARDQPQHF. The CDR3 DNA reads TGTGCCAGCAGGAGGGAGGGGGCAAGGGATCAGCCCCAGCATTTT.

This chain uses TRBV2 with TRBJ2-7; tentatively, D is TRBD2 (5 bases). V was pared by 10 bases and J by 6 bases, with 13 bases between. This CDR3 has 11 amino acids. Per germline, CDR1 SNHLY and CDR2 FYNNEI. CDR3: CAIGSSVEQYF. The DNA of the CDR3 is TGTGCCATAGGGAGTTCGGTCGAGCAGTACTTC. The variable domain in full, with the rest retrieved from reference TRBV2 and TRBJ2-7, is EPEVTQTPSHQVTQMGQEVILRCVPISNHLYFYWYRQILGQKVEFLVSFYNNEISEKSEIFDDQFSVERPDGSNFTLKIRSTKLEDSAMYFCAIGSSVEQYFGPGTRLTVT.

This clone came up a few times. The chain recombines TRBV2 with TRBJ2-1, with TRBD2 identical over 8 bases. V lost 6 bases and J lost 3; bases outside the gene matches: 7. CDR1 is SNHLY, CDR2 FYNNEI, per germline. The CDR3 has 15 amino acids. CDR3 nucleotides: TGTGCCAGCAGCGCCACCGGGACTAGCTACAATGAGCAGTTCTTC. Protein product: CASSATGTSYNEQFF. Variable domain in full (rest from reference TRBV2 and TRBJ2-1): EPEVTQTPSHQVTQMGQEVILRCVPISNHLYFYWYRQILGQKVEFLVSFYNNEISEKSEIFDDQFSVERPDGSNFTLKIRSTKLEDSAMYFCASSATGTSYNEQFFGPGTRLTVL.

CDR3 residues: CASSYGTGVNQPQHF. CDR3 in DNA: TGTGCCAGCAGTTACGGGACAGGGGTCAATCAGCCCCAGCATTTT. The chain carries TRBV6-6 and TRBJ1-5; 10 positions agree with TRBD1. Germline-derived CDR1 and CDR2 are MNHNY and SVGAGI (reference sequence). Trimming at V came to 2 bases and at J to 3 bases, leaving 1 base not matched to a gene. This CDR3 is built from 15 residues.

J is TRBJ2-7 and V is TRBV27; D remains ambiguous. V lost 2 bases and J lost 4, with 3 bases in between. CDR3 length: 11 amino acids. Germline V gene lookup returns CDR1 MNHEY and CDR2 SMNVEV (reference sequence). For the CDR3, the DNA is TGTGCCAGCAGTTTACGTTACGAGCAGTACTTC. It translates to CASSLRYEQYF.

The gene calls are TRBV5-1 and TRBJ2-1; 9 nucleotides align to TRBD1. Germline-derived CDR1 and CDR2 are SGHRS and YFSETQ. Trimming at V came to 5 bases and at J to 8 bases, leaving 11 bases not matched to a gene. The CDR3 consists of 15 residues. This CDR3 reads CASRNGQGFADEQFF. The CDR3 DNA follows: TGCGCCAGCAGGAATGGACAGGGGTTCGCCGATGAGCAGTTCTTC.

This clone was counted a few times. This sequence joins TRBV7-9 and TRBJ2-7; perhaps TRBD1 as D (6 bases). V was shortened by 5 bases and J by 6 bases, with 17 bases between the two germline ends. Germline values: CDR1 SEHNR, CDR2 FQNEAQ (reference sequence). There are 14 residues in the CDR3. CDR3 region: CASSAQGQYGEQYF. The CDR3 nucleotides read TGTGCCAGCAGCGCGCAGGGGCAGTATGGCGAGCAGTACTTC. Variable domain in full (rest from reference TRBV7-9 and TRBJ2-7): DTGVSQNPRHKITKRGQNVTFRCDPISEHNRLYWYRQTLGQGPEFLTYFQNEAQLEKSRLLSDRFSAERPKGSFSTLEIQRTEQGDSAMYLCASSAQGQYGEQYFGPGTRLTVT.

V gene TRBV11-2 combines with J gene TRBJ2-3; 9 nucleotides line up with TRBD2. Losses at the gene ends were 5 bases for V and 0 bases for J; bases not matched to a gene: 9. Germline CDR1 reads SGHAT; CDR2 reads FQNNGV. This CDR3 spans 17 amino acids. Here the CDR3 DNA reads TGTGCCAGCAGCAACTACGGCGGGGGGGCTAGCACAGATACGCAGTATTTT. As protein: CASSNYGGGASTDTQYF. Combining the CDR3 with reference TRBV11-2 and TRBJ2-3 gives the whole variable domain EAGVAQSPRYKIIEKRQSVAFWCNPISGHATLYWYQQILGQGPKLLIQFQNNGVVDDSQLPKDRFSAERLKGVDSTLKIQPAKLEDSAVYLCASSNYGGGASTDTQYFGPGTRLTVL.

The chain recombines TRBV19 with TRBJ2-4; 15 bases align to TRBD2. This CDR3 is built from 18 residues. Germline values: CDR1 LNHDA, CDR2 SQIVND (reference sequence). The V and J ends lost 6 bases and 1 base, in that order; junction bases with no gene match: 7. CDR3: CASSPGLAGGSAKNIQYF. CDR3 nucleotide sequence: TGTGCCAGTAGCCCTGGACTAGCGGGAGGGTCGGCCAAAAACATTCAGTACTTC.

This CDR3 is CATSDPGGDQMETQYF. The CDR3 coding sequence is TGTGCCACCAGTGACCCCGGGGGGGACCAGATGGAGACCCAGTACTTC. This chain connects TRBV24-1 to TRBJ2-5, with TRBD2 matching 8 bases. The length of the CDR3 is 16 residues. With V trimmed by 4 bases and J by 5 bases, 11 bases remained unmatched. From germline, CDR1 is KGHDR and CDR2 SFDVKD.

The chain combines TRBV30 with TRBJ2-3; 7 bases are shared with TRBD1. CDR1 and CDR2 from the germline V gene are GTSNPN and SVGIG (reference sequence). This CDR3 spans 11 amino acids. V was clipped by 3 bases and J by 10 bases; unmatched bases: 4. CDR3 nucleotide sequence: TGTGCCTGGAGACTGACAGGGCCGCAGTATTTT. This encodes CAWRLTGPQYF.

This chain uses TRBV7-9 with TRBJ1-3; D gene ambiguous. V was pared by 4 bases and J by 0 bases, with 10 bases between. The CDR3 contains 15 residues. Looked up from germline, CDR1 is SEHNR and CDR2 is FQNEAQ (reference sequence). CDR3 amino acids: CASSSDYDSGNTIYF. The CDR3 DNA reads TGTGCCAGCAGCTCCGACTACGACTCTGGAAACACCATATATTTT.

The CDR3 nucleotides read TGTGCCAGTAGTATTACGCCGGGGAGCTCTGGAAACACCATATATTTT. Protein: CASSITPGSSGNTIYF. The chain employs TRBV19 and TRBJ1-3; D is unresolved. V shed 3 bases and J shed 0 bases, with 12 bases lying between them. CDR1 and CDR2 (germline): LNHDA, SQIVND (reference sequence). The CDR3 has 16 residues.

The rearrangement uses TRBV5-1 and TRBJ2-7; 8 bases align to TRBD1. This CDR3 contains 16 residues. Germline V lookup: CDR1 SGHRS, CDR2 YFSETQ. Trimming cost V 4 bases and J 2 bases; bases outside gene matches: 11. The CDR3 loop reads CASSQSGIQGAYEQYF. The CDR3 region has the DNA TGCGCCAGCAGCCAAAGCGGAATACAGGGGGCCTACGAGCAGTACTTC.

The chain links TRBV25-1 to TRBJ1-6; 11 nucleotides align to TRBD1. J was trimmed by 10 bases and V by 6 bases; bases with no gene match: 5. Germline loops: CDR1 MGHDK, CDR2 SYGVNS. This CDR3 has 14 amino acids. This CDR3 reads CASRRGQGVSPLHF. As DNA, the CDR3 is TGTGCCAGCAGAAGGGGACAGGGGGTCTCACCCCTCCACTTT.